The clone carrying this TCR beta chain was picked up a small number of times. As yet, its antigen is unknown. This specimen belongs to a study of T cells after yellow fever vaccination. Study-level results: Among primary-vaccination clones, most reappeared after the booster, at 96% for CD4 and 88% for CD8. Although the secondary response was weaker, it peaked faster, at day 5 versus 15.

The study made its TCR cDNA through 5'RACE template switching. That step introduced a universal primer site along with UMIs. Via MiXCR, TCRdb re-called the 5' RACE reads, giving one row per CDR3 protein. The sample yields approximately 180,000 distinct CDR3 sequences, roughly 6.2% seen once. CDR1 is DFQATT and CDR2 is SNEGSKA in the germline V gene (reference sequence). V gave up 1 base and J gave up 7 bases; unmatched junction bases: 6. The CDR3 extends over 14 amino acids. The receptor was derived from a man aged 18-30 years who received the YFV17D yellow fever vaccine. V usage is TRBV20-1 and J usage is TRBJ1-1, with 10 bases aligning to TRBD1. This sample comprised CD4+ T cells sorted from PBMCs, obtained on the day of the first yellow fever vaccination. CDR3 sequence (DNA): TGCAGTGCTAGAGTGGGGGGACAGGGGTTTGAAGCTTTCTTT. Amino acids: CSARVGGQGFEAFF.